This is a list of T cell receptor beta chains from one sample in a study of blood T cells in healthy people across ages. TCRdb re-called the 5' RACE reads through MiXCR, storing one row per CDR3 protein. This sample yields around 280,000 distinct CDR3 sequences, of which less than 30% are seen a single time; 29% belongs to the top ten. Source material: blood. The receptors were gathered from a woman in her sixties or seventies in good health. The CDR3 runs from the conserved cysteine through the conserved F or W. Each record gives: J gene, clone size, D gene, V gene, CDR3 protein, CDR3 DNA. D genes are given only for firm matches. Not every row has a clone size; where given, it reads once, few, many or a size class.

>TRBJ2-7|many|-|TRBV25-1
CASSEFGWEQYF
TGTGCCAGCAGTGAATTCGGATGGGAGCAGTACTTC
>TRBJ1-5|few|-|TRBV20-1
CSASRGVSQPQHF
TGCAGTGCTAGTCGGGGGGTTAGTCAGCCCCAGCATTTT
>TRBJ1-4|-|TRBD1|TRBV5-5
CASSPKGQRNNERLFF
TGTGCCAGCAGCCCCAAGGGACAGCGAAACAATGAAAGACTGTTTTTT
>TRBJ2-5|many|-|TRBV20-1
CSEEGTIEAQYF
TGCAGTGAAGAGGGGACGATCGAGGCCCAGTACTTC
>TRBJ1-2|-|-|TRBV12-3/TRBV12-4
CASSLALGLNDGYTF
TGTGCCAGCAGTTTAGCGCTGGGCCTAAATGATGGCTACACCTTC
>TRBJ2-2|few|-|TRBV6-5
CASTANTGELFF
TGTGCCAGCACTGCGAACACCGGGGAGCTGTTTTTT
>TRBJ2-5|few|TRBD1|TRBV6-5
CASSYGAGGQYF
TGTGCCAGCAGTTACGGAGCAGGGGGACAGTACTTC
>TRBJ2-1|-|TRBD2|TRBV2
CASAGLAGGFEQFF
TGTGCCAGCGCCGGACTAGCGGGAGGTTTCGAGCAGTTCTTC
>TRBJ2-6|few|TRBD1|TRBV4-2
CASSQDLVGGSWANVLTF
TGTGCCAGCAGCCAAGATTTAGTAGGGGGCAGCTGGGCCAACGTCCTGACTTTC
>TRBJ2-4|-|-|TRBV28
CASSLSSQKNIQYF
TGTGCCAGCAGTTTGAGCTCACAGAAAAACATTCAGTACTTC
>TRBJ1-6|-|-|TRBV10-2
CASSERWGYNSPLHF
TGCGCCAGCAGTGAGAGGTGGGGCTATAATTCACCCCTCCACTTT
>TRBJ2-1|-|TRBD1|TRBV4-2
CASSQVGQGPYNEQFF
TGTGCCAGCAGCCAAGTTGGACAGGGGCCGTACAATGAGCAGTTCTTC
>TRBJ2-1|-|TRBD2|TRBV7-9
CASRQGLAGMSYNEQFF
TGTGCCAGCAGGCAGGGGCTAGCGGGTATGTCCTACAATGAGCAGTTCTTC
>TRBJ2-3|few|-|TRBV25-1
CASSRGVAGTDTQYF
TGTGCCAGCTCACGTGGTGTAGCAGGCACAGATACGCAGTATTTT
>TRBJ1-6|-|-|TRBV12-3/TRBV12-4
CASSLGGVGSPLHF
TGTGCCAGCAGTTTAGGAGGGGTAGGTTCACCCCTCCACTTT
>TRBJ1-2|-|-|TRBV19
CASAADVRLYGYTF
TGTGCCAGTGCCGCTGACGTAAGACTCTATGGCTACACCTTC
>TRBJ2-1|-|-|TRBV5-1
CASSLSADFTYDNEQFF
TGCGCCAGCAGCTTGTCGGCAGACTTCACGTATGACAATGAGCAGTTCTTC
>TRBJ2-7|-|-|TRBV28
CASSPRQKGTSYEQYF
TGTGCCAGCAGTCCCCGACAGAAAGGGACCTCCTACGAGCAGTACTTC
>TRBJ1-5|few|-|TRBV29-1
CSVRDTGPYQPQHF
TGCAGCGTCCGGGACACCGGGCCCTATCAGCCCCAGCATTTT
>TRBJ2-1|few|TRBD2|TRBV4-3
CASSQLAAPNEQFF
TGCGCCAGCAGCCAACTAGCGGCCCCCAATGAGCAGTTCTTC
>TRBJ1-1|-|TRBD1|TRBV6-5
CASSYGQGANGEAFF
TGTGCCAGCAGTTACGGCCAGGGGGCGAATGGTGAAGCTTTCTTT
>TRBJ2-7|few|-|TRBV7-2
CASSLTLYEQYF
TGTGCCAGCAGCTTGACCCTCTACGAGCAGTACTTC
>TRBJ2-1|-|-|TRBV28
CASRELAGGGAETQFF
TGTGCCAGCAGGGAGCTAGCTGGCGGAGGGGCAGAGACCCAGTTCTTC
>TRBJ2-7|few|-|TRBV20-1
CSAKLTSPPHEQYF
TGCAGTGCAAAACTCACTAGCCCTCCCCACGAGCAGTACTTC
>TRBJ2-2|-|-|TRBV20-1
CSALDPFTGELFF
TGCAGTGCTTTGGACCCGTTTACGGGGGAGCTGTTTTTT
>TRBJ2-7|-|-|TRBV29-1
CSVGDNIYEWYF
TGCAGCGTTGGGGACAACATCTACGAGTGGTACTTC
>TRBJ1-1|many|-|TRBV5-1
CASSLEGHPNTEAFF
TGCGCCAGCAGCCTCGAGGGACATCCGAACACTGAAGCTTTCTTT
>TRBJ1-2|-|-|TRBV7-2
CASSLDSDYGYTF
TGTGCCAGCAGCTTAGACTCTGACTATGGCTACACCTTC
>TRBJ1-1|-|TRBD1|TRBV7-2
CASSLARGQGTEAFF
TGTGCCAGCAGCTTAGCCAGGGGGCAGGGAACTGAAGCTTTCTTT
>TRBJ2-5|-|-|TRBV4-1
CASSHGTGQGETQYF
TGCGCCAGCAGCCATGGTACAGGGCAGGGCGAGACCCAGTACTTC
>TRBJ2-2|few|TRBD2|TRBV20-1
CSAREPGLAGSGELFF
TGCAGTGCCAGAGAACCGGGACTAGCGGGATCCGGGGAGCTGTTTTTT
>TRBJ1-4|-|TRBD1|TRBV5-1
CASSLTGGRNEKLFF
TGCGCCAGCAGCCTCACAGGGGGCAGGAATGAAAAACTGTTTTTT
>TRBJ2-7|-|-|TRBV11-1
CASSLGDPAYEQYF
TGTGCCAGCAGCTTAGGGGATCCCGCCTACGAGCAGTACTTC
>TRBJ2-5|-|-|TRBV7-2
CASSLTGQPGQETQYF
TGTGCCAGCAGCTTGACCGGACAGCCCGGACAAGAGACCCAGTACTTC